This T cell receptor (beta chain) derives from a study of circulating and synovial CD4+ cells in juvenile arthritis. General study points: Vbeta family usage analysis did not detect the pathogenic-like versus bulk difference. Deeper sequencing increased measured overlap with synovial clonotypes.

Sequenced samples came from active juvenile idiopathic arthritis patients. With V trimmed by 4 bases and J by 3 bases, 5 bases remained unmatched. The CDR3 runs 14 residues. As for this clone: Its antigen is currently unknown.

Only in-frame clones appear in the TCRdb table, and some are missing; sequencing was by immunoSEQ multiplex PCR. The table includes 30,000 or so clones, about 96% detected once. This TCR was sampled from a human donor with juvenile idiopathic arthritis. Source material: CD4+ T cells from blood. The chain uses TRBV5-3 and TRBJ2-7, with 9 bases that match TRBD1. TRBV5-3 carries the ORF label, with uncertain function. DNA of the CDR3: TGTGCCAGAAGCGGACGGGACAGGGACTACGAGCAGTACTTC. Translated, it gives CARSGRDRDYEQYF.